Following are 16 T cell receptor beta chains from one sample sequenced in a study of T-cell memory formation after mild COVID-19. MiXCR, run by TCRdb on the 5' RACE reads, gives a single entry per CDR3 protein. The table records some 120,000 distinct CDR3 sequences, 15% to 20% of them present only once. Sequencing used PBMCs or a T cell subset sorted from them (not recorded which). Every receptor here comes from a man aged 18 to 35 who had mild COVID-19 (a few samples of this study predate the infection). Cell type and time point are not known.

The rearrangement links TRBV24-1 to TRBJ2-3; unclear D gene. Trimming pared 6 bases from V and 0 bases from J, leaving 6 bases between. CDR3 size: 13 residues. Germline V gene sequence: CDR1 KGHDR, CDR2 SFDVKD. The CDR3 bases are TGTGCCACCAGTCTACCCAGCACAGATACGCAGTATTTT. It encodes CATSLPSTDTQYF.

The chain uses TRBV20-1 and TRBJ1-2; TRBD1 is a possible D gene (5 bases). Looked up from germline, CDR1 is DFQATT and CDR2 is SNEGSKA (reference sequence). This CDR3 contains 14 residues. Trimming stripped 3 bases from V and 0 bases from J, with 11 bases between. CDR3 bases: TGCAGTGCTAGTCTGGGGGTAACTAACTATGGCTACACCTTC. It yields the protein CSASLGVTNYGYTF.

This clonotype was detected a few times. J is TRBJ2-3 and V is TRBV29-1; D uncertain. Germline CDR1 and CDR2: SQVTM and ANQGSEA. With 2 bases removed from V and 3 bases from J, the gap between germline ends came to 9 bases. CDR3 length: 13 residues. Here the CDR3 reads CSVEMDATDTQYF. Written as DNA, the CDR3 is TGCAGCGTTGAAATGGATGCTACAGATACGCAGTATTTT.

This chain links TRBV11-2 with TRBJ2-1; D might be TRBD2 (7 bases). CDR3 size: 13 residues. V gave up 10 bases and J gave up 7 bases, with 17 bases separating them. Germline V CDR1 and CDR2: SGHAT, FQNNGV. The chain's CDR3 is CATTRGRGNEQFF. The CDR3 region has the DNA TGTGCCACCACACGGGGGCGGGGGAATGAGCAGTTCTTC.

Written as DNA, the CDR3 is TGTGCCAGCAGCTTCGTCACCTCCGGGACATCGACCGGGGAGCTGTTTTTT. It translates to CASSFVTSGTSTGELFF. This chain uses TRBV7-8 with TRBJ2-2, with D tentatively TRBD1 (6 bases). V lost 3 bases and J 5 bases, leaving 19 bases between the germline ends. Germline CDR1 is SGHVS and CDR2 is FQNEAQ. The CDR3 consists of 17 residues. Filled out from reference TRBV7-8 and TRBJ2-2, the complete variable domain reads GAGVSQSPRYKVAKRGQDVALRCDPISGHVSLFWYQQALGQGPEFLTYFQNEAQLDKSGLPSDRFFAERPEGSVSTLKIQRTQQEDSAVYLCASSFVTSGTSTGELFFGEGSRLTVL.

The V call is TRBV4-1, the J call TRBJ1-5, with TRBD1 as a possible D gene (5 bases). Germline CDR1 and CDR2: MGHRA and YSYEKL. V dropped 2 bases and J dropped 0 bases, with 11 bases sitting between them. The CDR3 contains 16 residues. CDR3: CASSQNRQYSNQPQHF. The CDR3 coding sequence is TGCGCCAGCAGCCAAAACCGACAGTATAGCAATCAGCCCCAGCATTTT.

This clonotype was observed a handful of times. The chain employs TRBV6-5 and TRBJ1-5; D not certain. The CDR3 contains 15 residues. Between the trimmed V and J ends, which lost 5 bases and 4 bases, there was a span of 15 bases. CDR1 and CDR2 from the germline V gene are MNHEY and SVGAGI. Written as DNA, the CDR3 is TGTGCCAGCAGTCCACACGGATCTGTGAATCAGCCCCAGCATTTT. Protein: CASSPHGSVNQPQHF.

The J gene is TRBJ2-1, the V gene TRBV18; no firm D call. The CDR3 contains 13 residues. The germline V gene encodes CDR1 KGHSH and CDR2 LQKENI. The V gene lost 3 bases and the J gene lost 8 bases, with 11 bases spanning the gap. The CDR3 region has the DNA TGTGCCAGCTCACCCTTCCAGAGCGATGAGCAGTTCTTC. Amino acids: CASSPFQSDEQFF.

The J gene is TRBJ2-3, the V gene TRBV3-1; perhaps D is TRBD1 or TRBD2 (5 bases each). The V end lost 3 bases, the J end lost 4 bases, and 17 bases lay between the germline ends. This CDR3 region has 16 residues. CDR1 and CDR2 from the germline V gene are LGHDT and YNNKEL (reference sequence). The CDR3 bases are TGTGCCAGCAGCCAGCCGGGGCAGGGAGTAGCAGATACGCAGTATTTT. Residues: CASSQPGQGVADTQYF.

The gene calls are TRBV5-1 and TRBJ1-2, with 8 nucleotides matching TRBD1. Germline V gene data show CDR1 as SGHRS and CDR2 as YFSETQ. With V trimmed by 4 bases and J by 11 bases, 16 bases remained unmatched. The CDR3 sequence is 15 residues long. The CDR3 nucleotides are TGCGCCAGCAGCCCCGGGACAGGCATCAGCTTAGGGTACACCTTC. Its translation is CASSPGTGISLGYTF.

Regarding this clonotype: Mismatch with germline at one junction end may stem from a read error. The chain has TRBV6-2 or TRBV6-3 and TRBJ1-1, with 8 nucleotides matching TRBD1. The CDR3 consists of 11 residues. CDR1 is MNHEY and CDR2 is SVGEGT in the germline V gene. DNA for the CDR3: TGTGCCAGCAGCCAGGGGCCGACAGGGGTATTT. It specifies CASSQGPTGVF.

This clonotype was counted a few times. This chain joins TRBV5-1 and TRBJ1-1; 9 bases match TRBD1. This CDR3 has 16 amino acids. CDR1 SGHRS and CDR2 YFSETQ come from the germline V gene. V lost 4 bases and J lost 3; bases outside the gene matches: 10. The CDR3 loop reads CASSALTGGVDTEAFF. In nucleotides, the CDR3 is TGCGCCAGCAGCGCGCTGACAGGGGGTGTGGACACTGAAGCTTTCTTT.

The chain has TRBV11-3 and TRBJ2-3; maybe TRBD1 (5 bases). Germline CDR1 is SGHNT and CDR2 is YENEEA. Between the trimmed V and J ends, which lost 4 bases and 7 bases, there was a span of 12 bases. The CDR3 is made up of 13 amino acids. This CDR3 is CASSSEMGHTQYF. The CDR3 DNA reads as TGTGCCAGCAGCTCCGAAATGGGGCATACGCAGTATTTT.

This rearrangement joins TRBV12-3 or TRBV12-4 to TRBJ1-2; D is undetermined. The CDR3 consists of 12 residues. With 3 bases removed from V and 8 bases from J, the gap between germline ends came to 10 bases. The CDR3 DNA is TGTGCCAGCAGTTTTAGGGAGAGGGGCTACACCTTC. It yields the protein CASSFRERGYTF.

This clonotype was seen only a few times. The CDR3 spells CSVSIGRGDNSPLHF. CDR3 sequence (DNA): TGCAGCGTGTCGATAGGACGAGGGGATAATTCACCCCTCCACTTT. The V gene is TRBV29-1, the J gene TRBJ1-6, with D possibly being TRBD1 (5 bases). Trimming left V 6 bases short and J 5 bases short, with 17 bases between. The CDR3 covers 15 residues. Germline-derived CDR1 and CDR2 are SQVTM and ANQGSEA.

The table lists this clonotype with a few counts. The chain recombines TRBV20-1 with TRBJ2-7, with unresolved D. CDR3 length: 12 amino acids. Trimming removed 8 bases from V and 2 bases from J, with 13 bases in between. The germline V gene encodes CDR1 DFQATT and CDR2 SNEGSKA (reference sequence). CDR3 in amino acids: CSSGRVTYEQYV. In DNA form, the CDR3 reads TGCAGTAGTGGCCGGGTCACCTACGAGCAGTACGTC.